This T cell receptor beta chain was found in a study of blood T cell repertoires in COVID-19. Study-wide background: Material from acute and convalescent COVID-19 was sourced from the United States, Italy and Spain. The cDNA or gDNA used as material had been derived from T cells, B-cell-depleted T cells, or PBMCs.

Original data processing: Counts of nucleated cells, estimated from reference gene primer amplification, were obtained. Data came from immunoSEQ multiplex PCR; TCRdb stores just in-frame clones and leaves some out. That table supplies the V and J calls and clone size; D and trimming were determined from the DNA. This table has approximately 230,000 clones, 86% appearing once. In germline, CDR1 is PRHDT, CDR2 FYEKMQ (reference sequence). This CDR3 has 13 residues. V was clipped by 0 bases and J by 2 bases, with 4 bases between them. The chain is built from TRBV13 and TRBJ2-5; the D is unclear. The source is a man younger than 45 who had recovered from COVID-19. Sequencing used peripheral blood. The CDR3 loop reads CASSLGTQETQYF. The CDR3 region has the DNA TGTGCCAGCAGCTTAGGGACTCAAGAGACCCAGTACTTC.